This TCR beta chain appears in the sequencing data of a study of vaccination effects on CD4 cells after COVID-19. Produced via immunoSEQ multiplex PCR; TCRdb's table is partial and in-frame only. The sample carries 66,000 or so clones, 70% to 80% recorded once. Between days 9 and 10 of culture, CD4+ T cells were separated out. Each participant was administered two doses of either the BNT162b2 or the mRNA-1273 vaccine. As for this clone: The target antigen is unknown.

The sample consisted of CD4+ T cells from PBMCs cultured without peptide, taken after COVID-19 vaccination. This receptor was identified in a human donor who received a COVID-19 vaccine.

CDR3 protein: CASNLGAANSYEQYV. The DNA for the CDR3 is TGTGCCAGCAACCTTGGGGCAGCGAACTCCTACGAGCAGTACGTC. The J gene is TRBJ2-7, the V gene TRBV5-5; the D gene is possibly TRBD1 (5 bases). Trimming took 6 bases from V and 0 from J, leaving 16 bases between them. The CDR3 length is 15 residues. The germline V gene has CDR1 SGHKS and CDR2 YYEKEE (reference sequence).